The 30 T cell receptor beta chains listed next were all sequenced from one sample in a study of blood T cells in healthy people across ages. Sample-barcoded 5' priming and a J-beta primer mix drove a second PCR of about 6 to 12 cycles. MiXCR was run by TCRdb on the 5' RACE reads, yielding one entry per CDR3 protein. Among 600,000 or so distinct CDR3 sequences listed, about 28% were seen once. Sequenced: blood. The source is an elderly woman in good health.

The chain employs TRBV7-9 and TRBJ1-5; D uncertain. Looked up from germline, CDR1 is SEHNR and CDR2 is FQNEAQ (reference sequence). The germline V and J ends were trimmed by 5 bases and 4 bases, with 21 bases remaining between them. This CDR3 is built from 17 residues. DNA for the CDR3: TGTGCCAGCAGCGAAGAGGGAAAAGGTCTCATGAATCAGCCCCAGCATTTT. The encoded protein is CASSEEGKGLMNQPQHF.

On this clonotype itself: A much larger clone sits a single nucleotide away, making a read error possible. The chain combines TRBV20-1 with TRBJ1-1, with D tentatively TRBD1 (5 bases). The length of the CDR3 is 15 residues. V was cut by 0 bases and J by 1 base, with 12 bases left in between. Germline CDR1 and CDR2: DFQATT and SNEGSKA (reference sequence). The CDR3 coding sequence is TGCAGTGCTAGAGAGGAGTGGGGCGGGAACACTGAAGCTTTCTTT. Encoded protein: CSAREEWGGNTEAFF.

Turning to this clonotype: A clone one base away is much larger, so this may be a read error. CDR3 sequence (DNA): TGCGCCAGCAGCCAAGATAGAGGGAAAAATGAGCAGTACTTC. This sequence encodes CASSQDRGKNEQYF. The chain couples TRBV4-3 to TRBJ2-5, with D possibly matching TRBD2 (5 bases). The CDR3 is made up of 14 amino acids. The germline V gene has CDR1 LGHNA and CDR2 YSLEER. The V and J ends lost 0 bases and 11 bases respectively, with 16 bases between them.

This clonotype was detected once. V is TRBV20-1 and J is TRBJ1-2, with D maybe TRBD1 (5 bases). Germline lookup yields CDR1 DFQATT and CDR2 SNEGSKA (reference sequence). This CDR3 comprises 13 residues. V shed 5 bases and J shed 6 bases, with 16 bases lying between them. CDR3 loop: CSAPGLEGHGYTF. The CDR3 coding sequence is TGCAGTGCTCCCGGCCTTGAGGGACATGGCTACACCTTC.

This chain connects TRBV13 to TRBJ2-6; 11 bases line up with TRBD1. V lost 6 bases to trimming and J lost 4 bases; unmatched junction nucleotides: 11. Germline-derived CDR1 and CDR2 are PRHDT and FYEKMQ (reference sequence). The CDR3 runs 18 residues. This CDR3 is CASSRGTGGRSGANVLTF. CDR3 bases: TGTGCCAGCAGTCGGGGGACAGGGGGAAGAAGCGGGGCCAACGTCCTGACTTTC.

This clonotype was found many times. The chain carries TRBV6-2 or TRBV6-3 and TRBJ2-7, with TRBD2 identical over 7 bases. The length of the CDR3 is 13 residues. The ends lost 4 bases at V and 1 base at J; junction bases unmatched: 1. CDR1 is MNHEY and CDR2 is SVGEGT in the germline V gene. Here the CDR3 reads CASSWEGSYEQYF. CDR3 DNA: TGTGCCAGCAGTTGGGAGGGTTCCTACGAGCAGTACTTC.

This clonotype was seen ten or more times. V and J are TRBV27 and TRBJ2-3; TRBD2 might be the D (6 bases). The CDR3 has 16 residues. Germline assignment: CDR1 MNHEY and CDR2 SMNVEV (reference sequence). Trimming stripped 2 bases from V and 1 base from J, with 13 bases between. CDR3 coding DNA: TGTGCCAGCAGTTTAGTGGCGGGACGGGGCACAGATACGCAGTATTTT. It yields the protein CASSLVAGRGTDTQYF.

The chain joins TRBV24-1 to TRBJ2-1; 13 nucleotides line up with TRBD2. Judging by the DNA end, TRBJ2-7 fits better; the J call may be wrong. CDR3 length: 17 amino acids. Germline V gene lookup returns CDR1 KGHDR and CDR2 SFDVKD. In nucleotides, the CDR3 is TGTGCCACCAGTGACACCGGGACTAGCGGGGCCAACAATGAGCAGTACTTC. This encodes CATSDTGTSGANNEQYF.

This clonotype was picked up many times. DNA of the CDR3: TGTGCCAGTAGGGCGTGGGACGGAGCCTACGAGCAGTACTTC. Its translation: CASRAWDGAYEQYF. This chain links TRBV19 with TRBJ2-7; D tentatively fits TRBD1 or TRBD2 (5 bases each). The CDR3 totals 14 residues. The V and J ends lost 6 bases and 2 bases respectively, with 14 bases between them. Germline-derived CDR1 and CDR2 are LNHDA and SQIVND (reference sequence).

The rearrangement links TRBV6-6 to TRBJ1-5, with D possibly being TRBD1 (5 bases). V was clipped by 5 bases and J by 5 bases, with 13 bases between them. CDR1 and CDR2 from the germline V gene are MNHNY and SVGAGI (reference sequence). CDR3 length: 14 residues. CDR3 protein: CASSIDSIDQPQHF. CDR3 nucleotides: TGTGCCAGCAGTATCGACAGCATCGATCAGCCCCAGCATTTT.

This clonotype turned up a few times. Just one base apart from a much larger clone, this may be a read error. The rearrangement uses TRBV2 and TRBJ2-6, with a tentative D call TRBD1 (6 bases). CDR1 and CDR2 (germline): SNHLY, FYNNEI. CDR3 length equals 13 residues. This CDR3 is CASSPLGANVQTF. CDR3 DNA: TGTGCCAGCAGCCCTCTGGGGGCCAACGTCCAGACTTTC.

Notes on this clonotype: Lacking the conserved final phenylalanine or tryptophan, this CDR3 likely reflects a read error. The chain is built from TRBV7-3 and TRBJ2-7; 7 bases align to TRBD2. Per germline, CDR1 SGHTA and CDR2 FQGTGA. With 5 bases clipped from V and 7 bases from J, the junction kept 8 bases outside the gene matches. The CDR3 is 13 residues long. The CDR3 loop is CASSNGGRDEQYC. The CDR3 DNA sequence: TGTGCCAGCAGCAACGGGGGGAGGGATGAGCAGTACTGC.

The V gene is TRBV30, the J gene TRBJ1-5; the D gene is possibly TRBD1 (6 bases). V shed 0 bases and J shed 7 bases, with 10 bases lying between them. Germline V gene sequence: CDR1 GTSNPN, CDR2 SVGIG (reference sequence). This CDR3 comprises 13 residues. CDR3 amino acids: CAWSVAGEQPQHF. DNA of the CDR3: TGTGCCTGGAGTGTCGCAGGGGAACAGCCCCAGCATTTT.

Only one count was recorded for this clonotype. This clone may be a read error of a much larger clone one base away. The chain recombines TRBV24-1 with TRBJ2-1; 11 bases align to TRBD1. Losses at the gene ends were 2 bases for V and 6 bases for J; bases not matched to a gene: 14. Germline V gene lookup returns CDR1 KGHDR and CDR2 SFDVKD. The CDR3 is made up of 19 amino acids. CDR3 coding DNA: TGTGCCACCAGTGATTCCCGGACAGGGGGCTCAACGTTTTGCAATGAGCAGTTCTTC. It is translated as CATSDSRTGGSTFCNEQFF.

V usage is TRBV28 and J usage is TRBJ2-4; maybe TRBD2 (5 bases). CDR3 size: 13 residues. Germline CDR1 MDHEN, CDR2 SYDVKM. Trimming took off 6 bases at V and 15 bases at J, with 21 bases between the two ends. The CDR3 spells CASRIGNYYERYF. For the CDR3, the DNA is TGTGCCAGCAGAATCGGGAATTACTACGAGCGGTACTTC.

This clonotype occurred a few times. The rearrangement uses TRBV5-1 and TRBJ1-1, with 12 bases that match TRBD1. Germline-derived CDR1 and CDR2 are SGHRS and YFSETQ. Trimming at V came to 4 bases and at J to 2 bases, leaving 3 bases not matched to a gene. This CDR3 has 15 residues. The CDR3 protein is CASSTGTGGNTEAFF. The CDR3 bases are TGCGCCAGCAGCACAGGGACAGGGGGCAACACTGAAGCTTTCTTT.

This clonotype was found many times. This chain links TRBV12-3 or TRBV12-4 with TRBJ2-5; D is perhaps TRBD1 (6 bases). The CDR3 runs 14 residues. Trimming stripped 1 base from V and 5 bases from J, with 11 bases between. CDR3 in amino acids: CASSLGRGTETQYF. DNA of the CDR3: TGTGCCAGCAGTTTAGGTAGGGGGACGGAGACCCAGTACTTC.

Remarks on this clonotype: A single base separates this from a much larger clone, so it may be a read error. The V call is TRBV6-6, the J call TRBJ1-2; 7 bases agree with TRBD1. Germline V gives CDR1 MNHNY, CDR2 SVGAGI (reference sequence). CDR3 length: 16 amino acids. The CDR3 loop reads CASSSGTGDLNYSYTF. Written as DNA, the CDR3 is TGTGCCAGCAGTTCCGGAACAGGGGATCTAAACTATAGCTACACCTTC.

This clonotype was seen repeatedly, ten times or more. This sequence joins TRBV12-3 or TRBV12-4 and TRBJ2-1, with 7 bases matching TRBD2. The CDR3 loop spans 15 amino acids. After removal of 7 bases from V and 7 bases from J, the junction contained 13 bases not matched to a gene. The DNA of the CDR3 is TGTGCCAGCACCTTCAGGACTAGTCGGGTAAATGAGCAGTTCTTC. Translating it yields CASTFRTSRVNEQFF.

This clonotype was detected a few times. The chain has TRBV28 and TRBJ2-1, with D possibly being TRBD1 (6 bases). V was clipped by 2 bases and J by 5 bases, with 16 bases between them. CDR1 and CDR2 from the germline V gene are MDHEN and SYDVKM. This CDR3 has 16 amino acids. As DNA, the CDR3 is TGTGCCAGCAGTTTACCCGCAGGGGATAACGACAATGAGCAGTTCTTC. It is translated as CASSLPAGDNDNEQFF.

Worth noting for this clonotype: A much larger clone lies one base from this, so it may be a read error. The CDR3 reads CASREALVAKNIQYF. The CDR3 bases are TGTGCCAGCAGGGAAGCGCTGGTAGCCAAAAACATTCAGTACTTC. The rearrangement links TRBV6-1 to TRBJ2-4; D uncertain. The germline gives CDR1 MNHNS, CDR2 SASEGT. The CDR3 is made up of 15 amino acids.

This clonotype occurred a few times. CDR3 in amino acids: CASRGGPIPDGYTF. In DNA, the CDR3 is TGTGCCAGTAGGGGGGGACCGATCCCGGATGGCTACACCTTC. This chain joins TRBV19 and TRBJ1-2, with a weak D call TRBD1 (5 bases). The CDR3 totals 14 residues. V was shortened by 6 bases and J by 6 bases, with 17 bases between the two germline ends. Germline CDR1 reads LNHDA; CDR2 reads SQIVND (reference sequence).

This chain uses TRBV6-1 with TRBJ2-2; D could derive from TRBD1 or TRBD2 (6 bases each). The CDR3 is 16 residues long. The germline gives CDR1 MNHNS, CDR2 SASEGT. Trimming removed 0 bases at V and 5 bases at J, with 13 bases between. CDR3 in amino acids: CASSEAFGGPTGELFF. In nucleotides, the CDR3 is TGTGCCAGCAGTGAAGCGTTCGGGGGCCCAACCGGGGAGCTGTTTTTT.

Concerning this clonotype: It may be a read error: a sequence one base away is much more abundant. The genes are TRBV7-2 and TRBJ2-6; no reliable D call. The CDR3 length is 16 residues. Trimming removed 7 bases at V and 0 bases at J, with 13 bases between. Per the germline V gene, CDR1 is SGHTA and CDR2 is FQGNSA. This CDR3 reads CASNSTGTSGANVLTF. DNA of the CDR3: TGTGCCAGCAACTCGACTGGTACCTCTGGGGCCAACGTCCTGACTTTC.

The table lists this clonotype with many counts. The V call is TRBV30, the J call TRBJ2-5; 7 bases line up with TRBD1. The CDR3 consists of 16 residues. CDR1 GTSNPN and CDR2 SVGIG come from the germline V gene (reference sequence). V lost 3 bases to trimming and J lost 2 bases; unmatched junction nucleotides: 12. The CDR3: CAWRKYRGQRQETQYF. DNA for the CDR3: TGTGCCTGGAGAAAGTACAGGGGTCAGAGGCAAGAGACCCAGTACTTC.

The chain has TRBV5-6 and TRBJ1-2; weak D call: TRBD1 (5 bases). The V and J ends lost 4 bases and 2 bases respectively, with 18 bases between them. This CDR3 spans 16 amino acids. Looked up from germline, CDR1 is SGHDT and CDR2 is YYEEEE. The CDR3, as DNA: TGTGCCAGCAGCAAAACCCCAGGGCCACCAAACTATGGCTACACCTTC. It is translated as CASSKTPGPPNYGYTF. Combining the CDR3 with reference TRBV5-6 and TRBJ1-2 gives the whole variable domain DAGVTQSPTHLIKTRGQQVTLRCSPKSGHDTVSWYQQALGQGPQFIFQYYEEEERQRGNFPDRFSGHQFPNYSSELNVNALLLGDSALYLCASSKTPGPPNYGYTFGSGTRLTVV.

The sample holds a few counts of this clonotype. CDR3 in amino acids: CSVGDSYNQPQHF. The CDR3 nucleotides are TGCAGCGTTGGTGACAGCTACAATCAGCCCCAGCATTTT. V and J are TRBV29-1 and TRBJ1-5, with a weak D call TRBD1 (5 bases). Trimming cost V 4 bases and J 3 bases, with 10 bases left between them. The CDR3 has 13 residues. Per germline, CDR1 SQVTM and CDR2 ANQGSEA.

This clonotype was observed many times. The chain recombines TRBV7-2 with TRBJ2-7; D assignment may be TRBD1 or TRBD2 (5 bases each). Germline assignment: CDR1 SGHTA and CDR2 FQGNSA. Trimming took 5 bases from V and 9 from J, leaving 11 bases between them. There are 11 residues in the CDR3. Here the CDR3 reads CASSQGRGQYF. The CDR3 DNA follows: TGTGCCAGCAGCCAGGGCCGGGGGCAGTACTTC.

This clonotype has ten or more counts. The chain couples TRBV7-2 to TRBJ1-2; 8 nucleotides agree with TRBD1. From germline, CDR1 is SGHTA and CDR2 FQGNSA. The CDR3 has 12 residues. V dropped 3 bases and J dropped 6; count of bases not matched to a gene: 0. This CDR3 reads CASSLDRDGYTF. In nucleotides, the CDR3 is TGTGCCAGCAGCTTGGACAGGGATGGCTACACCTTC.

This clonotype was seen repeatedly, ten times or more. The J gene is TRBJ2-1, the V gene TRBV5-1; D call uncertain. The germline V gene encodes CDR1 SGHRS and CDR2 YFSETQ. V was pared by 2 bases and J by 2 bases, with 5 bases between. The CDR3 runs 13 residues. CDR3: CASSFGAYNEQFF. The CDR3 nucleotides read TGCGCCAGCAGCTTTGGGGCCTACAATGAGCAGTTCTTC.